The source of this T cell receptor beta chain is a study of radiotherapy plus CTLA-4 blockade in lung cancer. A note on this clone: Its specificity is unknown.

This CDR3 is 13 amino acids long. The germline CDR1 and CDR2 sequences are MRHNA and SNTAGT. Trimming cost V 3 bases and J 5 bases, with 10 bases left between them. Study-level findings and limits: Interferon-beta, together with early blood T cell clone dynamics, reportedly best predicted response. Expansion in blood of tumor-derived TCR clones was seen after radiotherapy plus ipilimumab.

TCRdb's table, derived via immunoSEQ multiplex PCR, lists solely in-frame clones and lacks some. Among over 80,000 clones, 83% were seen once, and the ten largest hold over 0.75%. The J gene is TRBJ2-5, the V gene TRBV6-4; no firm D call. This TCR was sampled from a human donor with non-small cell lung cancer who had stable disease on radiotherapy plus ipilimumab. The sample consisted of peripheral blood, taken from a patient treated with radiotherapy plus ipilimumab. The CDR3 here is CASSDVANETQYF. CDR3 DNA sequence: TGTGCCAGCAGTGATGTTGCAAATGAGACCCAGTACTTC.